Each of the 9 T cell receptor beta chains below was sequenced from the same sample in a study of PD-1 blockade in classical Hodgkin lymphoma. The repertoire was sequenced with immunoSEQ multiplex PCR; TCRdb's copy has only in-frame clones and lacks some. Among roughly 20,000 clones listed, around 79% were seen once. Indicated time point: cycle 4 day 1 (C4D1), after about 6 weeks of nivolumab. Relapse was seen in all patients after autologous stem cell transplantation, and brentuximab vedotin exposure was variable. This specimen was peripheral blood mononuclear cells (PBMCs), taken before the fourth cycle of nivolumab. The receptors stem from a human donor with classical Hodgkin lymphoma.

V and J are TRBV2 and TRBJ2-5; no definite D call. Germline lookup yields CDR1 SNHLY and CDR2 FYNNEI. The CDR3 has 10 amino acids. Trimming pared 1 base from V and 6 bases from J, leaving 0 bases between. The CDR3 nucleotides are TGTGCCAGCAGTGAAGAGACCCAGTACTTC. Translating gives CASSEETQYF.

The V and J genes are TRBV19 and TRBJ2-7; 9 bases fit TRBD2. Germline CDR1 LNHDA, CDR2 SQIVND (reference sequence). This CDR3 spans 15 amino acids. Losses at the gene ends were 3 bases for V and 4 bases for J; bases not matched to a gene: 7. The CDR3 nucleotides are TGTGCCAGTAGTATGGCGGGAGGGCCTGTTTACGAGCAGTACTTC. Protein sequence: CASSMAGGPVYEQYF.

The genes are TRBV13 and TRBJ1-2; D call uncertain. The V end was cut by 1 base, the J end by 1 base, with 4 bases between. The V gene's germline CDR1 is PRHDT and CDR2 FYEKMQ (reference sequence). This CDR3 has 13 amino acids. CDR3 DNA sequence: TGTGCCAGCAGCTTAGCCAATAACTATGGCTACACCTTC. Protein product: CASSLANNYGYTF.

The CDR3, as DNA: TGCGCCAGCAATCCTTCCGCGGGAGGGCCTCCTGAGCAGTTCTTC. Translating gives CASNPSAGGPPEQFF. The V gene is TRBV5-1, the J gene TRBJ2-1, with 9 bases identical to TRBD2. V was clipped by 6 bases and J by 9 bases; unmatched bases: 13. The CDR3 is 15 amino acids. Germline-derived CDR1 and CDR2 are SGHRS and YFSETQ.

The genes are TRBV27 and TRBJ2-3, with D perhaps TRBD2 (6 bases). This CDR3 region has 13 residues. V dropped 8 bases and J dropped 5 bases, with 14 bases sitting between them. Germline V gives CDR1 MNHEY, CDR2 SMNVEV (reference sequence). DNA of the CDR3: TGTGCCAGCCACGGGGGAGTGAGAGATACGCAGTATTTT. Residues: CASHGGVRDTQYF.

This chain uses TRBV18 with TRBJ2-1; 12 bases are shared with TRBD2. V lost 1 base to trimming and J lost 4 bases; unmatched junction nucleotides: 5. CDR1 and CDR2 from the germline V gene are KGHSH and LQKENI. The CDR3 runs 17 residues. CDR3 sequence reads: CASSPRLAGASYNEQFF. The CDR3, as DNA: TGTGCCAGCTCACCACGACTAGCGGGAGCATCTTACAATGAGCAGTTCTTC.

The chain couples TRBV9 to TRBJ2-3; TRBD2 agrees at 8 bases. The CDR3 covers 14 residues. After removal of 3 bases from V and 4 bases from J, the junction contained 4 bases not matched to a gene. Germline V gene data show CDR1 as SGDLS and CDR2 as YYNGEE. CDR3 in amino acids: CASSAGGGPDTQYF. CDR3 bases: TGTGCCAGCAGCGCCGGGGGGGGGCCAGATACGCAGTATTTT.

This clone was seen only once. This chain uses TRBV29-1 with TRBJ2-3; the match to TRBD2 covers 11 bases. This CDR3 is built from 13 residues. The V and J ends lost 7 bases and 6 bases, in that order; junction bases with no gene match: 6. Germline assignment: CDR1 SQVTM and CDR2 ANQGSEA. The CDR3 protein is CSATLAGADTQYF. CDR3 nucleotides: TGCAGCGCCACACTAGCGGGAGCTGATACGCAGTATTTT.

This chain joins TRBV25-1 and TRBJ1-1, with 7 bases identical to TRBD1. CDR1 is MGHDK, CDR2 SYGVNS, per germline. The CDR3 consists of 13 residues. Trimming took 4 bases from V and 4 from J; bases not matched to a gene: 3. CDR3 nucleotides: TGTGCCAGCAGTGTAGCAGGGGGCACTGAAGCTTTCTTT. It translates to CASSVAGGTEAFF. Full variable domain (outside the CDR3, taken from reference TRBV25-1 and TRBJ1-1): EADIYQTPRYLVIGTGKKITLECSQTMGHDKMYWYQQDPGMELHLIHYSYGVNSTEKGDLSSESTVSRIRTEHFPLTLESARPSHTSQYLCASSVAGGTEAFFGQGTRLTVV.